These 6 T cell receptor beta chains share one sample of origin, sequenced in a study of metastatic and nonmetastatic thyroid tumors. Patients underwent thyroid surgery, and none had received any treatment before it. TCRdb re-called clones from the PCR reads using MiXCR. The sample lists over 25,000 clones; less than 20% were seen once. The sample was blood. These receptor sequences come from a female donor with papillary thyroid cancer or a benign thyroid nodule (not recorded which). Some clones in this sample may be carry-over from other donors' samples.

There are many counts of this clone. V and J are TRBV3-1 and TRBJ2-1; TRBD2 matches at 7 bases. Germline assignment: CDR1 LGHDT and CDR2 YNNKEL (reference sequence). The junction had 12 bases not matched to a gene; V was cut back by 4 bases and J by 6 bases. This CDR3 has 16 amino acids. The DNA for the CDR3 is TGTGCCAGCAGCCTGGAGCGGGGACGTTTGAGCAATGAGCAGTTCTTC. Its protein product is CASSLERGRLSNEQFF.

The rearrangement joins TRBV28 to TRBJ2-7, with a tentative D call TRBD1 (6 bases). Germline V gene data show CDR1 as MDHEN and CDR2 as SYDVKM. The CDR3 sequence is 12 residues long. V was shortened by 5 bases and J by 5 bases, with 10 bases between the two germline ends. CDR3 nucleotides: TGTGCCAGCAGTCCCAGACAGGACGAGCAGTACTTC. Its protein is CASSPRQDEQYF.

This clone has at least ten counts. The chain links TRBV19 to TRBJ2-2; D remains unclear. From germline, CDR1 is LNHDA and CDR2 SQIVND (reference sequence). The CDR3 has 15 amino acids. V was shortened by 4 bases and J by 1 base, with 10 bases between the two germline ends. CDR3 in amino acids: CASSNGQRNTGELFF. The CDR3 DNA sequence: TGTGCCAGTAGTAATGGGCAGCGGAACACCGGGGAGCTGTTTTTT.

The rearrangement uses TRBV29-1 and TRBJ2-1; D is ambiguous. V dropped 0 bases and J dropped 0 bases, with 12 bases sitting between them. The CDR3 consists of 16 residues. Germline CDR1 and CDR2: SQVTM and ANQGSEA. The CDR3 spells CSVEDPTRRSYNEQFF. The CDR3, as DNA: TGCAGCGTTGAAGATCCAACCCGGCGCTCCTACAATGAGCAGTTCTTC.

The CDR3 reads CASSQGTAANTGELFF. The CDR3 DNA follows: TGCGCCAGCAGCCAAGGAACAGCGGCGAACACCGGGGAGCTGTTTTTT. The gene calls are TRBV4-1 and TRBJ2-2; D perhaps matches TRBD2 (5 bases). Germline CDR1 is MGHRA and CDR2 is YSYEKL. The length of the CDR3 is 16 residues. Trimming left V 1 base short and J 0 bases short, with 9 bases between.

At least ten counts were recorded for this clone. The chain uses TRBV20-1 and TRBJ2-1, with 12 bases lining up with TRBD2. The CDR3 loop spans 16 amino acids. V lost 0 bases to trimming and J lost 10 bases; unmatched junction nucleotides: 10. CDR1 is DFQATT, CDR2 SNEGSKA, per germline (reference sequence). CDR3 DNA sequence: TGCAGTGCTAGAGATCGACTAGCGGGAGCCTCACGCGAGCAGTTCTTC. The encoded protein is CSARDRLAGASREQFF.